The 27 T cell receptor beta chains below come from one sample, sequenced in a study of cytomegalovirus exposure and HLA in healthy donors. PCR was performed using 60 Vbeta and 13 Jbeta primers. Assay: immunoSEQ multiplex PCR; the TCRdb copy retains only in-frame clones and omits some. The sample contains 170,000 or so clones, around four fifths of which appear only once. Sequencing input: PBMCs. The receptors were sampled from a man aged 18-30 years in good health and CMV-seronegative.

Here the CDR3 DNA reads TGTGCCAGCAGTAGGGGGGGGCCCCAGCATTTT. Translated, it gives CASSRGGPQHF. V and J are TRBV28 and TRBJ1-5, with D perhaps TRBD1 (6 bases). The CDR3 loop spans 11 amino acids. Germline CDR1 and CDR2: MDHEN and SYDVKM. V was trimmed by 5 bases and J by 9 bases, leaving 8 bases between them. Full variable domain (missing parts from reference TRBV28 and TRBJ1-5): DVKVTQSSRYLVKRTGEKVFLECVQDMDHENMFWYRQDPGLGLRLIYFSYDVKMKEKGDIPEGYSVSREKKERFSLILESASTNQTSMYLCASSRGGPQHFGDGTRLSIL.

This chain links TRBV5-1 with TRBJ2-5; D is ambiguous. The CDR3 runs 15 residues. CDR1 and CDR2 (germline): SGHRS, YFSETQ. The germline V and J ends were trimmed by 4 bases and 3 bases, with 16 bases remaining between them. The DNA for the CDR3 is TGCGCCAGCAGCACCTACAGCAATTTGGAAGAGACCCAGTACTTC. Encoded protein: CASSTYSNLEETQYF.

The chain has TRBV10-3 and TRBJ2-1, with D perhaps TRBD1 (7 bases). V was shortened by 6 bases and J by 8 bases, with 11 bases between the two germline ends. CDR3 length equals 12 residues. Germline lookup yields CDR1 ENHRY and CDR2 SYGVKD. CDR3 loop: CAISLRGDEQFF. CDR3 nucleotides: TGTGCCATCAGCCTCAGGGGGGATGAGCAGTTCTTC.

V is TRBV2 and J is TRBJ2-5; 9 nucleotides agree with TRBD1. This CDR3 contains 11 residues. Germline CDR1 is SNHLY and CDR2 is FYNNEI. V was pared by 10 bases and J by 4 bases, with 1 base of the junction left unmatched. CDR3 sequence: CATGQGETQYF. CDR3 sequence (DNA): TGTGCCACGGGACAGGGAGAGACCCAGTACTTC.

To note about this clone: A read error may account for a junction end that differs from germline. The chain couples TRBV7-9 to TRBJ2-1, with unresolved D. Germline V CDR1 and CDR2: SEHNR, FQNEAQ (reference sequence). The CDR3 totals 16 residues. The CDR3 bases are TGTTCCAGCAGCTCTGACTCTTTTAGCTCCTACAATGAGCAGTTCTTC. This sequence encodes CSSSSDSFSSYNEQFF.

The V gene is TRBV6-5, the J gene TRBJ1-3; 8 nucleotides line up with TRBD1. Germline V gene lookup returns CDR1 MNHEY and CDR2 SVGAGI. V lost 2 bases, J lost 4 bases, and 7 bases stayed unmatched. The CDR3 is 16 amino acids. DNA for the CDR3: TGTGCCAGCAGTTACCTAACGACAGGGGAAGGAAACACCATATATTTT. Translation: CASSYLTTGEGNTIYF.

The V gene is TRBV19, the J gene TRBJ1-1, with a possible D match to TRBD1 (6 bases). In germline, CDR1 is LNHDA, CDR2 SQIVND (reference sequence). The CDR3 sequence is 14 residues long. V was pared by 8 bases and J by 5 bases, with 18 bases between. In nucleotides, the CDR3 is TGTGCCAGTGGGCTGGGTAGGGGGTATACTGAAGCTTTCTTT. It encodes CASGLGRGYTEAFF.

This chain connects TRBV27 to TRBJ1-5; D is uncertain. Germline loops: CDR1 MNHEY, CDR2 SMNVEV (reference sequence). V was clipped by 8 bases and J by 10 bases, with 6 bases between them. CDR3 length: 9 residues. Written as DNA, the CDR3 is TGTGCCAGCGGGCATCCCCAGCATTTT. Translation: CASGHPQHF.

V and J are TRBV5-1 and TRBJ2-5, with 9 bases matching TRBD1. V gave up 4 bases and J gave up 5 bases; unmatched junction bases: 6. CDR1 SGHRS and CDR2 YFSETQ come from the germline V gene. The length of the CDR3 is 14 residues. In DNA, the CDR3 is TGCGCCAGCAGCACGGACAGGGGCGGCGAGACCCAGTACTTC. This sequence encodes CASSTDRGGETQYF.

V and J are TRBV7-9 and TRBJ1-1; the D gene is possibly TRBD1 (6 bases). The germline V gene encodes CDR1 SEHNR and CDR2 FQNEAQ (reference sequence). V was shortened by 5 bases and J by 3 bases, with 16 bases between the two germline ends. The length of the CDR3 is 15 residues. CDR3 protein: CASSPRQGPDTEAFF. The CDR3 nucleotides read TGTGCCAGCAGCCCCAGGCAGGGGCCCGACACTGAAGCTTTCTTT.

This clone was observed a few times. The chain joins TRBV27 to TRBJ2-1; 9 positions match TRBD2. The CDR3 covers 16 residues. After removal of 6 bases from V and 2 bases from J, the junction contained 8 bases not matched to a gene. CDR1 is MNHEY, CDR2 SMNVEV, per germline (reference sequence). CDR3 coding DNA: TGTGCCAGCAGCCGGAGACTAGCGGAGGCCTACAATGAGCAGTTCTTC. Amino acid sequence: CASSRRLAEAYNEQFF.

The rearrangement uses TRBV7-2 and TRBJ1-5; D is perhaps TRBD1 (5 bases). The CDR3 runs 14 residues. The V end was cut by 5 bases, the J end by 0 bases, with 8 bases between. Germline V gene data show CDR1 as SGHTA and CDR2 as FQGNSA. The CDR3 loop is CASSEQVSNQPQHF. The CDR3 nucleotides read TGTGCCAGCAGCGAACAGGTTAGCAATCAGCCCCAGCATTTT. The full variable domain, with the rest looked up from reference TRBV7-2 and TRBJ1-5, is GAGVSQSPSNKVTEKGKDVELRCDPISGHTALYWYRQSLGQGLEFLIYFQGNSAPDKSGLPSDRFSAERTGGSVSTLTIQRTQQEDSAVYLCASSEQVSNQPQHFGDGTRLSIL.

The genes are TRBV7-9 and TRBJ2-1; 12 bases match TRBD1. Trimming took 7 bases from V and 2 from J; bases not matched to a gene: 3. The germline V gene encodes CDR1 SEHNR and CDR2 FQNEAQ (reference sequence). The CDR3 is 15 amino acids. The CDR3, as DNA: TGTGCCAGCATCCGGGACAGGGGGCCCTACAATGAGCAGTTCTTC. Residues: CASIRDRGPYNEQFF.

This clone was seen a handful of times. V gene TRBV12-2 combines with J gene TRBJ1-2. TRBV12-2 is reported as a pseudogene. This CDR3 spans 19 amino acids. The chain's CDR3 is CASRLGWGDRKFTNYGYTF. CDR3 in DNA: TGTGCAAGTCGCTTAGGATGGGGGGACCGAAAGTTCACTAACTATGGCTACACCTTC.

This chain joins TRBV5-6 and TRBJ2-5; 9 nucleotides agree with TRBD1. Trimming took 6 bases from V and 7 from J; bases not matched to a gene: 10. Looked up from germline, CDR1 is SGHDT and CDR2 is YYEEEE. The CDR3 loop spans 14 amino acids. CDR3 DNA: TGTGCCAGCACCCCGACAGGGGGATTGGGGACCCAGTACTTC. Its translation: CASTPTGGLGTQYF. Full variable domain (missing parts from reference TRBV5-6 and TRBJ2-5): DAGVTQSPTHLIKTRGQQVTLRCSPKSGHDTVSWYQQALGQGPQFIFQYYEEEERQRGNFPDRFSGHQFPNYSSELNVNALLLGDSALYLCASTPTGGLGTQYFGPGTRLLVL.

The J gene is TRBJ2-2, the V gene TRBV4-1; 8 bases are a match to TRBD2. This CDR3 contains 15 residues. CDR1 MGHRA and CDR2 YSYEKL come from the germline V gene. V trimming: 0 bases; J trimming: 9 bases; junction bases outside the gene matches: 6. The CDR3 protein is CASSQDKRESRELFF. CDR3 DNA: TGCGCCAGCAGCCAAGATAAGCGGGAGTCTAGGGAGCTGTTTTTT.

V usage is TRBV7-3 and J usage is TRBJ1-1; D unclear. Germline V gene sequence: CDR1 SGHTA, CDR2 FQGTGA. This CDR3 comprises 14 residues. With 5 bases removed from V and 2 bases from J, the gap between germline ends came to 12 bases. The CDR3 coding sequence is TGTGCCAGCAGCCCTGGAGGGATAAACACTGAAGCTTTCTTT. Its protein product is CASSPGGINTEAFF.

The V gene is TRBV4-3, the J gene TRBJ1-6, with D possibly matching TRBD1 (6 bases). V dropped 1 base and J dropped 7 bases, with 8 bases sitting between them. The V gene's germline CDR1 is LGHNA and CDR2 YSLEER. The CDR3 loop spans 14 amino acids. The CDR3 DNA is TGCGCCAGCAGCCAAGCCCAGGGGAATTCACCCCTCCACTTT. This translates into CASSQAQGNSPLHF.

The chain carries TRBV28 and TRBJ1-1; D call uncertain. Germline CDR1 is MDHEN and CDR2 is SYDVKM. The CDR3 covers 11 residues. The V gene lost 6 bases and the J gene lost 2 bases, with 4 bases spanning the gap. The CDR3 region is CASSPNTEAFF. CDR3 bases: TGTGCCAGCAGCCCAAACACTGAAGCTTTCTTT.

This chain joins TRBV6-4 and TRBJ2-1; the D gene is possibly TRBD2 (6 bases). The ends were cut back, 2 bases at V and 5 bases at J, with 10 bases in the middle. CDR1 is MRHNA, CDR2 SNTAGT, per germline. CDR3 length equals 14 residues. The CDR3 reads CASSDVGGDNEQFF. CDR3 sequence (DNA): TGTGCCAGCAGTGACGTCGGGGGTGACAATGAGCAGTTCTTC.

This clone showed up just once. This chain links TRBV30 with TRBJ1-6, with D perhaps TRBD1 (5 bases). CDR3 length: 14 amino acids. CDR1 is GTSNPN and CDR2 is SVGIG in the germline V gene (reference sequence). V was trimmed by 2 bases and J by 9 bases, leaving 14 bases between them. CDR3 bases: TGTGCCTGGAGTCTGGGGGGTGGGGGTTCACCCCTCCACTTT. Its translation is CAWSLGGGGSPLHF.

The chain combines TRBV28 with TRBJ1-5, with 7 positions matching TRBD1. The ends lost 7 bases at V and 1 base at J; junction bases unmatched: 1. The V gene's germline CDR1 is MDHEN and CDR2 SYDVKM. CDR3 length equals 13 residues. The CDR3 bases are TGTGCCAGCAACAGGGGAAGCAATCAGCCCCAGCATTTT. It codes for CASNRGSNQPQHF.

The chain carries TRBV18 and TRBJ2-3; 9 bases line up with TRBD2. V dropped 10 bases and J dropped 11; count of bases not matched to a gene: 13. The CDR3 is 13 amino acids. The germline CDR1 and CDR2 sequences are KGHSH and LQKENI. DNA for the CDR3: TGTGCCACCCGGCCCCATAGCGGGAGCGGGCAGTATTTT. Encoded protein: CATRPHSGSGQYF.

The J gene is TRBJ2-7, the V gene TRBV5-1; 9 nucleotides align to TRBD1. The ends lost 2 bases at V and 3 bases at J; junction bases unmatched: 3. The CDR3 has 14 residues. CDR1 and CDR2 (germline): SGHRS, YFSETQ. CDR3 protein: CASSFDRGDYEQYF. The CDR3 nucleotides are TGCGCCAGCAGCTTTGACAGGGGGGACTACGAGCAGTACTTC. The full variable domain, rest sourced from reference TRBV5-1 and TRBJ2-7, is KAGVTQTPRYLIKTRGQQVTLSCSPISGHRSVSWYQQTPGQGLQFLFEYFSETQRNKGNFPGRFSGRQFSNSRSEMNVSTLELGDSALYLCASSFDRGDYEQYFGPGTRLTVT.

The chain couples TRBV19 to TRBJ2-1, with TRBD1 identical over 10 bases. The CDR3 is 15 amino acids. The V gene end was trimmed by 5 bases and the J gene end by 4 bases; junction bases not matched to a gene: 5. Germline-derived CDR1 and CDR2 are LNHDA and SQIVND (reference sequence). The CDR3 loop reads CASSLSGQGYNEQFF. For the CDR3, the DNA is TGTGCCAGTAGTCTATCGGGACAGGGGTACAATGAGCAGTTCTTC.

The chain employs TRBV9 and TRBJ1-3; D gene uncertain. Germline-derived CDR1 and CDR2 are SGDLS and YYNGEE. Trimming shortened V by 2 bases and J by 0 bases, and 9 bases separated the two germline ends. The CDR3 loop spans 15 amino acids. This CDR3 reads CASSVLASSGNTIYF. The CDR3 DNA reads TGTGCCAGCAGCGTTCTAGCTTCCTCTGGAAACACCATATATTTT.

In its sample, this clone was seen a few times. The chain recombines TRBV4-1 with TRBJ1-2; D gene uncertain. This CDR3 comprises 12 residues. The V end lost 1 base, the J end lost 7 bases, and 7 bases lay between the germline ends. Germline CDR1 reads MGHRA; CDR2 reads YSYEKL. The CDR3 region has the DNA TGCGCCAGCAGCCAAGGACTCTCTGGCTACACCTTC. It yields the protein CASSQGLSGYTF.